The clone carrying this T cell receptor (beta chain) was picked up one time. Its specificity is unknown. Deep was the level at which the assay was run. Original processing notes: Filtering of immunoSEQ junctional sequences could not match full-length read filtering. Data came from immunoSEQ multiplex PCR; TCRdb stores just in-frame clones and leaves some out. For V, J and clone size, that table is used; D and trimming come from the DNA. The table shows millions of clones, with roughly 94% occurring only once. This record belongs to a study of shared clonotypes between healthy human individuals. Germline V lookup: CDR1 SNHLY, CDR2 FYNNEI. V lost 1 base, J lost 0 bases, and 4 bases lay in between. The CDR3 contains 13 residues. Study-wide points: Clonotype sharing across donors was expected to vary with sequencing depth.

Sequenced: naive CD4+ T cells sorted from blood. The subset denotes: CD45RA+ positively selected. The chain recombines TRBV2 with TRBJ2-7; D not certain. This receptor was obtained from a young man in good health. The CDR3 DNA reads as TGTGCCAGCAGTGAAGTCGGCTCCTACGAGCAGTACTTC. Its protein product is CASSEVGSYEQYF.